A selection of T cell receptor beta chains follows, all from one sample in a study of CD8 T cells in ankylosing spondylitis. MiXCR, applied by TCRdb to the 5' RACE reads, yields one record per CDR3 protein. Of about 90,000 distinct CDR3 sequences listed, 27% are singletons. Sequencing was carried out using blood, either unsorted or a sorted T cell fraction (not recorded which). The receptors originated from a male donor with ankylosing spondylitis or in good health (not recorded which). CDR3s include the opening cysteine and the closing phenylalanine or tryptophan. A D gene is named only where the DNA matches it firmly. Clone size, where shown, is once, few, many, or a class for clones that have expanded.

TRBJ2-3 | NA | TRBV15 | few | TGTGCCACCAGCAGAGAGGGCAGGGGCACGACAGATACGCAGTATTTT | CATSREGRGTTDTQYF
TRBJ2-5 | NA | TRBV5-1 | few | TGCGCCAGCAGGGAGGGTTCGGAGACCCAGTACTTC | CASREGSETQYF
TRBJ1-2 | NA | TRBV12-3/TRBV12-4 | NA | TGTGCCAGCAGTACCGCCGGGACGGACTATGGCTACACCTTC | CASSTAGTDYGYTF
TRBJ2-1 | NA | TRBV5-1 | NA | TGCGCCAGCAGCTTGGCCAATATGGTAGCACTCTACAATGAGCAGTTCTTC | CASSLANMVALYNEQFF
TRBJ2-2 | NA | TRBV24-1 | NA | TGTGCCACCGAGGTGGGGAACACCGGGGAGCTGTTTTTT | CATEVGNTGELFF
TRBJ1-3 | NA | TRBV18 | NA | TGTGCCAGCTCACCACCGACAGACTCTGGAAACACCATATATTTT | CASSPPTDSGNTIYF
TRBJ2-3 | NA | TRBV5-1 | NA | TGCGCCAGCAGCTTGAATACAGGGAATACGCAGTATTTT | CASSLNTGNTQYF
TRBJ2-5 | TRBD1 | TRBV20-1 | NA | TGCTGTGCTAGAGATCTAGCCGAAGGGGGCCAACAAGAGACCCAGTACTTC | CCARDLAEGGQQETQYF
TRBJ1-2 | NA | TRBV20-1 | NA | TGCAGTGCTAGAAGCGGCAGAGACTATGGCTACACCTTC | CSARSGRDYGYTF
TRBJ1-2 | TRBD1 | TRBV2 | few | TGTGCCAGCAGTGGCCAGGGGGCGCATTGGAATGGCTACACCTTC | CASSGQGAHWNGYTF
TRBJ2-3 | TRBD1 | TRBV6-1 | few | TGTGCCAGCAGCCAGGAGCCGGGACAGATCACAGATACGCAGTATTTT | CASSQEPGQITDTQYF
TRBJ1-1 | NA | TRBV20-1 | NA | TGCAGTGCTAGGATAGGGGCGGGTGGCACTGAAGCTTTCTTT | CSARIGAGGTEAFF
TRBJ2-2 | NA | TRBV7-2 | NA | TGTGCCAGCAGCTTGAGGGGTGTCGGGGGGCTGTTTTTT | CASSLRGVGGLFF
TRBJ2-3 | NA | TRBV19 | NA | TGTGCCAGTAACGGGCAGAACACAGATACGCAGTATTTT | CASNGQNTDTQYF
TRBJ2-1 | NA | TRBV25-1 | many | TGTGCCAGCAGTGCCTACGATCAGCAGTTCTTC | CASSAYDQQFF
TRBJ1-2 | NA | TRBV21-1 | few | TGTGCCAGCATCCTAACGAAGACAGGGGAGACCTATGGCTACACCTTC | CASILTKTGETYGYTF
TRBJ1-1 | TRBD1 | TRBV5-1 | few | TGCGCCAGCACTCCGGGACAGGGGACGAACACTGAAGCTTTCTTT | CASTPGQGTNTEAFF
TRBJ2-5 | NA | TRBV7-9 | many | TGTGCCAGCAGCTTAGCGAACACGCAAGAGACCCAGTACTTC | CASSLANTQETQYF
TRBJ1-5 | NA | TRBV12-3/TRBV12-4 | few | TGTGCCAGCAGTTTCTACACAGGGAGCAATCAGCCCCAGCATTTT | CASSFYTGSNQPQHF
TRBJ2-1 | TRBD1 | TRBV5-1 | few | TGCGCCAGCAGCTTGGACCCAGGGGGACAGCTTTCGTTCTTC | CASSLDPGGQLSFF
TRBJ2-2 | TRBD2 | TRBV6-1 | few | TGTGCCAGCAGTCCCGGGACTAGCCCCACCGGGGAGCTGTTTTTT | CASSPGTSPTGELFF
TRBJ2-1 | NA | TRBV5-1 | few | TGCGCCAGCAGCCGGAATCGGGGGGCCGTCTACAATGAGCAGTTCTTC | CASSRNRGAVYNEQFF
TRBJ1-2 | NA | TRBV24-1 | many | TGTGCCACCAGTGGACCCCCAGGGGCGAACTATGGCTACACCTTC | CATSGPPGANYGYTF
TRBJ2-5 | NA | TRBV19 | few | TGTGCCAGTAGTATACAAGAGACCCAGTACTTC | CASSIQETQYF
TRBJ1-5 | TRBD1 | TRBV7-9 | NA | TGTGCCAGCAGCCCCGGGCAGGGGGTGGATCAGCCCCAGCATTTT | CASSPGQGVDQPQHF
TRBJ2-2 | TRBD2 | TRBV10-3 | many | TGTGCCATCAGTCTCGGACTAGCGGGAGGTGTCGGGGAGCTGTTTTTT | CAISLGLAGGVGELFF
TRBJ2-3 | NA | TRBV18 | few | TGTGCCAGCTCACCACGTCCTGAAGATACGCAGTATTTT | CASSPRPEDTQYF
TRBJ2-7 | NA | TRBV20-1 | NA | TGCAGTGCTAGAGATCGAGGAGACAGTGTTTGGTTAAGCTACGAGCAGTACTTC | CSARDRGDSVWLSYEQYF